These 16 T cell receptor beta chains were sequenced from one sample in a study of beta chain features in type 1 diabetes. The whole isolated RNA underwent reverse transcription, so sequencing captured expressed TCRB transcripts. Measured with immunoSEQ multiplex PCR; TCRdb has only the in-frame clones, and not every one. The table shows under 400,000 clones, with around 13% occurring only once. Sequenced input: central memory CD4+ T cells from blood. The receptor set was obtained from a man under 40 in good health.

This clone has at least ten counts. The J gene is TRBJ2-2, the V gene TRBV4-3; D may match TRBD1 or TRBD2 (5 bases each). CDR1 LGHNA and CDR2 YSLEER come from the germline V gene. The CDR3 consists of 17 residues. Trimming stripped 1 base from V and 1 base from J, with 13 bases between. The CDR3 reads CASSQGSGRLNTGELFF. DNA of the CDR3: TGCGCCAGCAGCCAAGGATCGGGACGGTTGAACACCGGGGAGCTGTTTTTT.

This clone was detected a few times. The chain has TRBV4-2 and TRBJ1-2; D unresolved. Trimming took off 0 bases at V and 7 bases at J, with 9 bases between the two ends. The CDR3 is 13 amino acids. Per the germline V gene, CDR1 is LGHNA and CDR2 is YNFKEQ. CDR3: CASSQDQSVGYTF. CDR3 nucleotide sequence: TGTGCCAGCAGCCAAGATCAGTCGGTTGGCTACACCTTC.

This clone was seen more than once but under ten times. This same CDR3 is encoded by further DNA sequences in the sample. CDR3 DNA: TGTGCCAGCTCTCCGGGGTATCAAGAGACCCAGTACTTC. Translation: CASSPGYQETQYF. V gene TRBV18 combines with J gene TRBJ2-5, with D perhaps TRBD2 (5 bases). Trimming removed 6 bases from V and 2 bases from J, with 10 bases in between. Germline V lookup: CDR1 KGHSH, CDR2 LQKENI. This CDR3 is built from 13 residues.

This clone has a handful of counts. The J gene is TRBJ1-5, the V gene TRBV10-3; D is possibly TRBD1 (5 bases). This CDR3 contains 13 residues. Germline loops: CDR1 ENHRY, CDR2 SYGVKD. Trimming stripped 4 bases from V and 3 bases from J, with 7 bases between. CDR3 region: CAISGQTNQPQHF. The CDR3 region has the DNA TGTGCCATCAGTGGACAGACCAATCAGCCCCAGCATTTT.

V is TRBV7-9 and J is TRBJ2-7, with D perhaps assigned TRBD1 or TRBD2 (6 bases each). CDR3 length equals 12 residues. The V and J ends lost 5 bases and 5 bases respectively, with 10 bases between them. Per germline, CDR1 SEHNR and CDR2 FQNEAQ (reference sequence). The CDR3 bases are TGTGCCAGCAGCCGGGGGACAAACGAGCAGTACGTC. This codes for CASSRGTNEQYV.

V is TRBV5-4 and J is TRBJ2-5; 7 bases align to TRBD1. Germline V gives CDR1 SGHNT, CDR2 YYREEE (reference sequence). With 4 bases clipped from V and 4 bases from J, the junction kept 4 bases outside the gene matches. The CDR3 is 13 amino acids. The CDR3 protein is CASSKTGSETQYF. The CDR3 DNA sequence: TGTGCCAGCAGCAAGACAGGGTCAGAGACCCAGTACTTC.

This clone was seen only a few times. V usage is TRBV12-5 and J usage is TRBJ2-1; 11 bases are a match to TRBD2. The ends lost 1 base at V and 6 bases at J; junction bases unmatched: 5. Germline values: CDR1 LGHNT, CDR2 FRNRAP. The CDR3 covers 16 residues. The CDR3 reads CASGLASGRNSNEQFF. In DNA form, the CDR3 reads TGTGCTAGTGGTTTGGCTAGCGGGAGGAATTCCAATGAGCAGTTCTTC.

V is TRBV2 and J is TRBJ1-1; D remains ambiguous. CDR3 size: 12 residues. The V and J ends lost 0 bases and 8 bases respectively, with 7 bases between them. Germline values: CDR1 SNHLY, CDR2 FYNNEI. CDR3 DNA sequence: TGTGCCAGCAGTGAAGCAGGGCAAGAAGCTTTCTTT. Protein: CASSEAGQEAFF.

V is TRBV7-2 and J is TRBJ1-2, with D possibly matching TRBD1 (5 bases). The CDR3 covers 14 residues. The ends were cut back, 4 bases at V and 7 bases at J, with 16 bases in the middle. Per the germline V gene, CDR1 is SGHTA and CDR2 is FQGNSA. CDR3 DNA: TGTGCCAGCAGCTCGGATCCCACCGGGGGTGGCTACACCTTC. Translated: CASSSDPTGGGYTF.

As concerns this clone: This may be a read error, as it is one base from a much larger clone. The chain couples TRBV5-4 to TRBJ1-3; D unclear. Germline lookup yields CDR1 SGHNT and CDR2 YYREEE (reference sequence). V was cut by 2 bases and J by 0 bases, with 3 bases left in between. The CDR3 has 13 amino acids. The CDR3 spells CASSLGSGNTIYF. The CDR3 DNA reads TGTGCCAGCAGCTTAGGCTCTGGAAACACCATATATTTT.

This clone has a handful of counts. The chain carries TRBV4-1 and TRBJ1-2, with no clear D. The germline V gene has CDR1 MGHRA and CDR2 YSYEKL. V lost 2 bases and J lost 2, with 9 bases in between. This CDR3 is 14 amino acids long. The CDR3 here is CASSQSGENYGYTF. Here the CDR3 DNA reads TGCGCCAGCAGCCAATCTGGTGAAAACTATGGCTACACCTTC.

As for this clone: At the DNA level, this CDR3 is encoded by other sequences in the same sample as well. The V and J genes are TRBV30 and TRBJ1-1; a possible D gene is TRBD1 (5 bases). Germline V gene data show CDR1 as GTSNPN and CDR2 as SVGIG (reference sequence). This CDR3 comprises 15 residues. V was pared by 0 bases and J by 0 bases, with 11 bases between. CDR3 DNA sequence: TGTGCCTGGAGTGTATGGGGGGGAATGAACACTGAAGCTTTCTTT. Its translation: CAWSVWGGMNTEAFF.

This clone was detected only a few times. For the CDR3, the DNA is TGTGCCAGCAGTGAATCCTCCTCGCTCCAGCCCCAGCATTTT. As protein: CASSESSSLQPQHF. This sequence joins TRBV6-4 and TRBJ1-5; no clear D. CDR1 is MRHNA and CDR2 is SNTAGT in the germline V gene. Trimming removed 3 bases at V and 7 bases at J, with 13 bases between. The CDR3 runs 14 residues.

The CDR3: CASSWSSGAKDTQYF. Written as DNA, the CDR3 is TGTGCCAGCAGCTGGTCGAGCGGGGCAAAAGATACGCAGTATTTT. The rearrangement uses TRBV7-9 and TRBJ2-3; the match to TRBD2 covers 7 bases. Unmatched junction bases numbered 9, after V lost 4 bases and J lost 5 bases. Germline assignment: CDR1 SEHNR and CDR2 FQNEAQ (reference sequence). The CDR3 has 15 residues.

This clone came up a few times. V and J are TRBV11-2 and TRBJ2-3; D is possibly TRBD2 (5 bases). The V gene's germline CDR1 is SGHAT and CDR2 FQNNGV. V was pared by 5 bases and J by 0 bases, with 15 bases between. This CDR3 has 16 amino acids. CDR3 sequence reads: CASSPLAGGSTDTQYF. The CDR3 DNA follows: TGTGCCAGCAGCCCTCTGGCAGGCGGGAGCACAGATACGCAGTATTTT.

A few counts support this clone. The chain has TRBV4-1 and TRBJ1-5; 7 nucleotides line up with TRBD1. Germline V gene sequence: CDR1 MGHRA, CDR2 YSYEKL. Losses at the gene ends were 1 base for V and 4 bases for J; bases not matched to a gene: 10. This CDR3 comprises 17 residues. Here the CDR3 reads CASSQGRDDRENQPQHF. The CDR3 nucleotides are TGCGCCAGCAGCCAAGGTAGGGATGACAGGGAGAATCAGCCCCAGCATTTT.